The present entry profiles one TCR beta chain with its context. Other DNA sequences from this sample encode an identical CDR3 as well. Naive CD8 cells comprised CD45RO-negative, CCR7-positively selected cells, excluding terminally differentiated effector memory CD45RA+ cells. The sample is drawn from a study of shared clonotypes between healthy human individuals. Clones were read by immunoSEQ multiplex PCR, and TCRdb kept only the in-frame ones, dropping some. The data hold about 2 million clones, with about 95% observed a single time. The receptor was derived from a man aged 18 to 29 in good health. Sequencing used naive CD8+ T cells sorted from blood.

The CDR3 DNA reads TGTGCCAGCAGCCCCTGGGGCGGCTACAATGAGCAGTTCTTC. This translates into CASSPWGGYNEQFF. The chain combines TRBV6-5 with TRBJ2-1; possible D gene TRBD1, 5 bases. The germline V gene has CDR1 MNHEY and CDR2 SVGAGI. Trimming shortened V by 6 bases and J by 3 bases, and 12 bases separated the two germline ends. This CDR3 is built from 14 residues.